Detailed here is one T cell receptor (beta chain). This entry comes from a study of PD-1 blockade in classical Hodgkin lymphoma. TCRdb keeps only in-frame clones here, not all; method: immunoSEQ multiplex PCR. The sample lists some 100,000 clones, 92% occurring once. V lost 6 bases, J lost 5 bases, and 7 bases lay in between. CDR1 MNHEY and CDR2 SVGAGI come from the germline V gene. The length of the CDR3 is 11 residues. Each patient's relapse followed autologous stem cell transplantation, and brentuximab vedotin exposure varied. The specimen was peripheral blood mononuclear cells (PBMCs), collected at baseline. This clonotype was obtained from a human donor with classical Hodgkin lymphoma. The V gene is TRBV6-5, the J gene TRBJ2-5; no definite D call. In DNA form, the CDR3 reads TGTGCCAGCAGGCGAAGGGAGACCCAGTACTTC. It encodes CASRRRETQYF.